Shown below are 2 T cell receptor beta chains from a single sample sequenced in a study of shared clonotypes between healthy human individuals. This table comes from immunoSEQ multiplex PCR, and its TCRdb copy is limited to in-frame clones, with some not included. The profile shows roughly 1,100,000 clones, 60% to 80% of them singletons. Material for sequencing was memory CD4+ T cells sorted from blood. The subset: CD45RA-negative fraction. Receptor source: a man younger than 35 in good health.

The genes are TRBV27 and TRBJ1-2; possible D gene TRBD1, 5 bases. Trimming pared 3 bases from V and 7 bases from J, leaving 12 bases between. This CDR3 is 13 amino acids long. CDR1 is MNHEY, CDR2 SMNVEV, per germline (reference sequence). The CDR3 here is CASSLRGFSGYTF. The CDR3 DNA is TGTGCCAGCAGTTTGAGGGGCTTCTCTGGCTACACCTTC.

This rearrangement joins TRBV7-2 to TRBJ1-5; 9 bases map to TRBD1. The CDR3 contains 14 residues. Germline V lookup: CDR1 SGHTA, CDR2 FQGNSA. Trimming at V came to 1 base and at J to 6 bases, leaving 1 base not matched to a gene. The CDR3 reads CASSLETGGQPQHF. The DNA for the CDR3 is TGTGCCAGCAGCTTAGAGACAGGGGGTCAGCCCCAGCATTTT.